The entry below gives a single TCR beta chain sequence along with its context. This specimen comes from a study of blood T cell repertoires in COVID-19. At the level of the study: COVID-19 samples from acute and convalescent phases originated in the United States, Italy and Spain. The analysed material was cDNA or gDNA that came from T cells, B-cell-depleted T cells, or PBMCs.

The germline V gene has CDR1 GTSNPN and CDR2 SVGIG (reference sequence). The CDR3 is 13 residues long. Trimming cost V 6 bases and J 2 bases; bases outside gene matches: 6. TCRdb keeps only in-frame clones here, not all; method: immunoSEQ multiplex PCR. The sample shows 150,000 to 200,000 clones, 70% to 90% of them seen only once. The chain recombines TRBV30 with TRBJ1-2, with 7 bases identical to TRBD1. The sequence derives from a human donor in a cohort sampled during active COVID-19. Material for sequencing was peripheral blood. The CDR3 DNA is TGTGCCTGCCGGGACAGCTGGAACTATGGCTACACCTTC. Protein: CACRDSWNYGYTF. The full variable domain, with the rest looked up from reference TRBV30 and TRBJ1-2, is SQTIHQWPATLVQPVGSPLSLECTVEGTSNPNLYWYRQAAGRGLQLLFYSVGIGQISSEVPQNLSASRPQDRQFILSSKKLLLSDSGFYLCACRDSWNYGYTFGSGTRLTVV.